This T cell receptor beta chain was profiled in a study of shared clonotypes between healthy human individuals. Study as a whole: Per donor, three plates held CD4 naive cells, three held CD4 memory, two held CD8 naive and one held CD8 memory. General study results and limits: Lower generation probabilities were found for non-shared clonotypes than for those shared by all four donors. The study found roughly 5% of naive CD4 clonotypes shared across a few donors. A generally larger estimated richness was seen in naive subsets than in memory subsets.

The V end lost 3 bases, the J end lost 6 bases, and 9 bases lay between the germline ends. This CDR3 region has 13 residues. Germline CDR1 and CDR2: LGHNT and FRNRAP. About this clone: Its antigen is unknown.

Data came from immunoSEQ multiplex PCR; TCRdb stores just in-frame clones and leaves some out. The sample lists 2 million to 2.5 million clones, 85% to 95% seen once, with more than 0.1% in the top ten. The V and J genes are TRBV12-5 and TRBJ1-5, with D maybe TRBD1 (6 bases). Sequenced material: naive CD4+ T cells sorted from blood. Noted subset: CD45RA+ positively selected. This receptor was obtained from a man between 18 and 29 years old in good health. CDR3 residues: CASGFGGGQPQHF. The CDR3 DNA follows: TGTGCTAGTGGTTTCGGGGGCGGTCAGCCCCAGCATTTT.